The rows below give T cell receptor beta chains drawn from one sample of a study of cytomegalovirus exposure and HLA in healthy donors. Method: immunoSEQ multiplex PCR; TCRdb's copy keeps in-frame clones and lacks some. This repertoire shows around 130,000 clones, more than 80% found once; its top ten account for under 7.5%. Sequencing input: PBMCs. These receptors all stem from a woman in her 30s in good health and CMV-seropositive. The CDR3 runs from the conserved cysteine through the conserved F or W. Each record gives: J gene, clone size, V gene, CDR3 protein. Rows may omit the clone size; those that give it use once, few, many or a size class.

>TRBJ2-1|once|TRBV30
CAWSVLRDRVNEQFF
>TRBJ2-1|once|TRBV5-8
CASSLEVGLSYNEQFF
>TRBJ1-3|-|TRBV5-1
CASSPAPGGRNTIYF
>TRBJ1-2|-|TRBV6-5
CASSLRQGTYTF
>TRBJ1-5|-|TRBV28
CASRIGQGNQPQHF
>TRBJ1-1|few|TRBV11-2
CASSEQGPVTEAFF
>TRBJ2-7|-|TRBV2
CASRVGGGISYEQYF
>TRBJ1-6|-|TRBV5-4
CASSSGTGAGVSPLHF
>TRBJ2-7|-|TRBV6-5
CASRASGTSGSEQYF
>TRBJ1-3|-|TRBV10-3
CAISEGRLSSGNTIYF
>TRBJ1-1|-|TRBV7-3
CASSLGGLDIYF
>TRBJ2-7|-|TRBV2
CASSNMGQGTEQYF
>TRBJ1-3|-|TRBV5-1
CASSSMTGGSSGNTIYF
>TRBJ2-1|once|TRBV11-2
CASSSPTGGLSYNEQFF
>TRBJ1-1|-|TRBV28
CASSSPGMNTEAFF
>TRBJ2-1|-|TRBV5-8
CASSLYYTGGSEQFF